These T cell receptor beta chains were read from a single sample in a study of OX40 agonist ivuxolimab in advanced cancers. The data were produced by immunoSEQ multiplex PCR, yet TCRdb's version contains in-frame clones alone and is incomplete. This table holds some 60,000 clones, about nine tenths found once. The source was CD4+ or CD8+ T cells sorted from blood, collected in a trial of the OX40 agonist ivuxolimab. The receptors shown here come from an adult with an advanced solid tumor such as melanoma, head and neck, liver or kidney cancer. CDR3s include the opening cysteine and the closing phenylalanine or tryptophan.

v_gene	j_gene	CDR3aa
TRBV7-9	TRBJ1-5	CASSDTLGESEPQHF
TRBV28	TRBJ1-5	CASSLGGQGGQPQHF
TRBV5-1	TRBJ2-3	CASSLYRQLEPTTDTQYF
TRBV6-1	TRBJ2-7	CASTPVGTPSYEQYF
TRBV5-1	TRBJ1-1	CASSQGRDTEAFF
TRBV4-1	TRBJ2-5	CASSQGLLRGQGPETQYF
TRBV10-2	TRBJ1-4	CASSGTDRGGEKLFF
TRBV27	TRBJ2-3	CASSQTQGAQYF
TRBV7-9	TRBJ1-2	CASSLGGTGASGGYTF
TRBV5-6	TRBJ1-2	CASSLAGQGGRGYTF
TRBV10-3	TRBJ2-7	CATSRLAGDSEQYF
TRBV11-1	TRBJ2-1	CASKVGQGDNEQFF
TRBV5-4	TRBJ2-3	CASSRTSGSADTQYF
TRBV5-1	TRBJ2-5	CASSFSTSGSSAQETQYF
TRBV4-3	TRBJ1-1	CASSQSLEGGLVSTEAFF
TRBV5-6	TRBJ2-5	CASSLIQTKETQYF
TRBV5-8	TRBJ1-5	CASSARTGVEQPQHF
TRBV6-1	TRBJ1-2	CASRKTGEGYTF
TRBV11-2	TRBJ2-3	CASSSGPLAGDTQYF
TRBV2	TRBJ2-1	CATQWDSLSYNEQFF
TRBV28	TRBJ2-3	CASSQAGPGTDTQYF
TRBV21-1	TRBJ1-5	CASSAKGGNQPQHF
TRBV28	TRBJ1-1	CASSLGLPPEAFF
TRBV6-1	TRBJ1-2	CASSGTGLGYTF
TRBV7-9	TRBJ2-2	CASSPQGFTGELFF
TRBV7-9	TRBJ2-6	CASSFQAGQSSGANVLTF
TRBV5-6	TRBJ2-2	CASSPGTANTGELFF
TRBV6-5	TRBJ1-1	CASSSGTGAFGAFF
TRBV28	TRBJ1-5	CASAQAGSNQPQHF
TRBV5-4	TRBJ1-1	CASSLGTGLQGTEAFF
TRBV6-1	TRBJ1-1	CASSEAFLRGAFF
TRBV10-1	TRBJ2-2	CAKGRKGGSGELFF
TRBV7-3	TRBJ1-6	CASSREQDPGPLHF
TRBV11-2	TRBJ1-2	CASSLDRTGYGYTF
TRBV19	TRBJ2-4	CASSLTPPREGRNIQYF
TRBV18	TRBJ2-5	CASSPLSGIKETQYF
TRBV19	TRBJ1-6	CASSIVAAGNSPLHF
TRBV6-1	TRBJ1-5	CASSEGNSLEGQPQHF
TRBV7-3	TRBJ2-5	CASSLMGGQEETQYF
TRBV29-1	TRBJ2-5	CSVGGQGKETQYF
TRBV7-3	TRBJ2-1	CASSFTGQNNEQFF
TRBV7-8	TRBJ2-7	CASSLRDNSYEQYF
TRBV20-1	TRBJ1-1	CSARFMGEAFF
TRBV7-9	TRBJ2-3	CASSPRDTSTDTQYF
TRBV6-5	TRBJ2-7	CASSFRAGAGEQYF
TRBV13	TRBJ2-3	CASTSSGSLDTQYF
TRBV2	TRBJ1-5	CASSRDANQPQHF
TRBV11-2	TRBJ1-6	CASSLLGNNSPLHF
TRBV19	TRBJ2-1	CASSSATSGRTYNEQFF
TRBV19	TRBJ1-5	CASSEQGSGQPQHF
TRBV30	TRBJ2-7	CAWSRPGQGAYEQYF